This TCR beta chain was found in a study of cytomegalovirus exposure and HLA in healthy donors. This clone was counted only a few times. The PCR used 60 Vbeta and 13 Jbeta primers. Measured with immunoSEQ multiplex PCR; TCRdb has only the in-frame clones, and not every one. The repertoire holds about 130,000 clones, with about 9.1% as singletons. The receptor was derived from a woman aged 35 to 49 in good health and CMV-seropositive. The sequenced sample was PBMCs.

The chain's CDR3 is CASSKDSSTNEKLFF. For the CDR3, the DNA is TGCGCCAGCAGCAAGGACAGTTCAACTAATGAAAAACTGTTTTTT. This chain uses TRBV5-1 with TRBJ1-4, with a possible D match to TRBD1 (6 bases). Trimming shortened V by 4 bases and J by 0 bases, and 10 bases separated the two germline ends. The germline CDR1 and CDR2 sequences are SGHRS and YFSETQ. The CDR3 contains 15 residues.